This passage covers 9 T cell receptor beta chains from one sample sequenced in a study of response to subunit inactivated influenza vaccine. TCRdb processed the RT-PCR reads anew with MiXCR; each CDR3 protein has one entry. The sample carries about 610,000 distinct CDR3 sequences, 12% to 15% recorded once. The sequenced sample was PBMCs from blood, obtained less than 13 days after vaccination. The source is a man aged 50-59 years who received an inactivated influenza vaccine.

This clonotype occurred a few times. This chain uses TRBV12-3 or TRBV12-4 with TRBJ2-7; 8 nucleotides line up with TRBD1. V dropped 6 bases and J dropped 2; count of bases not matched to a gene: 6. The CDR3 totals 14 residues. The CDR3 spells CASRPGQAAYEQYF. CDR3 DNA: TGTGCCAGCAGACCGGGACAGGCCGCCTACGAGCAGTACTTC.

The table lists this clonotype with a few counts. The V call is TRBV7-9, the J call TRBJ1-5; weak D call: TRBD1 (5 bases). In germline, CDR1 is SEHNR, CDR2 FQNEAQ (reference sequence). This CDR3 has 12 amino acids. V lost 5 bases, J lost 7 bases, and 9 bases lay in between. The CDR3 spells CASSKGRQPQHF. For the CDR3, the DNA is TGTGCCAGCAGCAAGGGGAGGCAGCCCCAGCATTTT.

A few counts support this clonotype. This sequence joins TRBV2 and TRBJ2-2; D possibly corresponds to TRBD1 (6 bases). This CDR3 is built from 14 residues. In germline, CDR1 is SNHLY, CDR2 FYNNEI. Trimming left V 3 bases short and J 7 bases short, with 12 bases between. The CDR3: CASSEGRGIGELFF. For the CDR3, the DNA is TGTGCCAGCAGTGAGGGCAGGGGCATCGGGGAGCTGTTTTTT.

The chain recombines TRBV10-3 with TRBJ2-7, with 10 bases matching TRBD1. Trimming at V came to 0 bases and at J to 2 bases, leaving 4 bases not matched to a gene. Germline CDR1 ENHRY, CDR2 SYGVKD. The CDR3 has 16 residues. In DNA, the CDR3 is TGTGCCATCAGTGAGTCGGTGGGGACAGGGGCCTACGAGCAGTACTTC. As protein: CAISESVGTGAYEQYF.

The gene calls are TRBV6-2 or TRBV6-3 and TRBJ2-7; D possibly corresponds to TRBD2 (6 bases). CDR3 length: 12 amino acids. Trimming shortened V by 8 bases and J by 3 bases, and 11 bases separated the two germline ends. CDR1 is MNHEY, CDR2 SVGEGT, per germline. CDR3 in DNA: TGTGCCAGCCTCGGGGAGGACTACGAGCAGTACTTC. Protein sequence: CASLGEDYEQYF.

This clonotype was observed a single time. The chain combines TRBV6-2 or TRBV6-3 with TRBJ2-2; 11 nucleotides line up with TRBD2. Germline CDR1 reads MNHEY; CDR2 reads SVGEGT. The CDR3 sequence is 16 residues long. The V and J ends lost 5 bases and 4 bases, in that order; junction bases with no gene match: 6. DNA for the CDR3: TGTGCCAGCAGTAAGCCTAGCGGGAGGAGCACCGGGGAGCTGTTTTTT. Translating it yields CASSKPSGRSTGELFF.

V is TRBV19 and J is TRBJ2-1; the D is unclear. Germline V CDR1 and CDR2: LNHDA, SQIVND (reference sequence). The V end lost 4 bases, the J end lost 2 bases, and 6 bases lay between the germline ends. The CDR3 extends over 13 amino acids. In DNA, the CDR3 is TGTGCCAGTAGTAAACATACCTACAATGAGCAGTTCTTC. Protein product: CASSKHTYNEQFF.

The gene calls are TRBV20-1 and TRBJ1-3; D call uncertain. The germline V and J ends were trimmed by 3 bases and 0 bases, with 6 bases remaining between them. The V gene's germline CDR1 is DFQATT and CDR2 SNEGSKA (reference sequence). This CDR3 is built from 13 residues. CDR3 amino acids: CSARKTSGNTIYF. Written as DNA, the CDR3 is TGCAGTGCTAGGAAGACCTCTGGAAACACCATATATTTT.

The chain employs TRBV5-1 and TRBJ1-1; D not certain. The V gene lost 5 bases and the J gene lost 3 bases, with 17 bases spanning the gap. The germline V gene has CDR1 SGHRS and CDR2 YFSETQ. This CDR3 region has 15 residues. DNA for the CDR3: TGCGCCAGCAGTTCTGCTCGGCACGGATACACTGAAGCTTTCTTT. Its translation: CASSSARHGYTEAFF.